Listed here are 22 T cell receptor beta chains from one sample, sequenced in a study of identical twins. Each CDR3 protein gets one entry after TCRdb re-called the 5' RACE reads with MiXCR. This sample has 1,800,000 or so distinct CDR3 sequences; 32% occur once, and the top ten carry over 0.25%. The sample was cord blood. Receptors were obtained from a newborn girl in good health.

V gene TRBV20-1 combines with J gene TRBJ2-1; 14 bases line up with TRBD2. Looked up from germline, CDR1 is DFQATT and CDR2 is SNEGSKA (reference sequence). J was trimmed by 10 bases and V by 3 bases; bases with no gene match: 14. This CDR3 has 17 residues. This CDR3 reads CSASPIRLAGGFGEQFF. CDR3 in DNA: TGCAGTGCTAGCCCTATTAGACTAGCGGGAGGGTTCGGGGAGCAGTTCTTC.

In this sample, this clonotype turned up once. The rearrangement links TRBV28 to TRBJ1-6; D may be TRBD1 (6 bases). Trimming pared 3 bases from V and 7 bases from J, leaving 13 bases between. The CDR3 is made up of 15 amino acids. Germline CDR1 MDHEN, CDR2 SYDVKM. This chain's CDR3 is CASSFGAGENSPLHF. CDR3 in DNA: TGTGCCAGCAGTTTCGGTGCAGGGGAGAATTCACCCCTCCACTTT.

This clonotype was detected only a few times. The CDR3 DNA reads as TGTGCCAGCTCACCTGTGGGAAAAGGGGATCAGCCCCAGCATTTT. Protein: CASSPVGKGDQPQHF. This chain joins TRBV18 and TRBJ1-5; D perhaps matches TRBD1 (5 bases). From germline, CDR1 is KGHSH and CDR2 LQKENI. V was pared by 3 bases and J by 5 bases, with 14 bases between. The CDR3 contains 15 residues. The entire variable domain, with the rest obtained from reference TRBV18 and TRBJ1-5, is as follows: NAGVMQNPRHLVRRRGQEARLRCSPMKGHSHVYWYRQLPEEGLKFMVYLQKENIIDESGMPKERFSAEFPKEGPSILRIQQVVRGDSAAYFCASSPVGKGDQPQHFGDGTRLSIL.

This chain links TRBV18 with TRBJ2-7; no clear D. V was shortened by 4 bases and J by 0 bases, with 7 bases between the two germline ends. The CDR3 is 13 residues long. Germline CDR1 KGHSH, CDR2 LQKENI. CDR3 region: CASSQQNSYEQYF. DNA of the CDR3: TGTGCCAGCTCACAACAAAACTCCTACGAGCAGTACTTC.

Ten or more counts support this clonotype. The chain recombines TRBV4-2 with TRBJ2-7; a weak D match, TRBD1 (6 bases). The germline gives CDR1 LGHNA, CDR2 YNFKEQ. The germline V and J ends were trimmed by 2 bases and 3 bases, with 11 bases remaining between them. The CDR3 has 14 residues. In DNA, the CDR3 is TGTGCCAGCAGCCAATTTAGGGACAACTACGAGCAGTACTTC. This sequence encodes CASSQFRDNYEQYF.

The chain employs TRBV15 and TRBJ2-6; D is possibly TRBD1 or TRBD2 (5 bases each). V lost 0 bases, J lost 2 bases, and 11 bases lay in between. The length of the CDR3 is 17 residues. CDR1 is LNHNV and CDR2 is YYDKDF in the germline V gene (reference sequence). The CDR3: CATSRDWGYAGANVLTF. DNA for the CDR3: TGTGCCACCAGCAGAGATTGGGGGTATGCTGGGGCCAACGTCCTGACTTTC.

The gene calls are TRBV4-1 and TRBJ2-1; a weak D match, TRBD2 (5 bases). Between the trimmed V and J ends, which lost 3 bases and 2 bases, there was a span of 20 bases. The CDR3 runs 18 residues. Germline lookup yields CDR1 MGHRA and CDR2 YSYEKL. CDR3 loop: CASSHLRALAGPYNEQFF. The CDR3 nucleotides are TGCGCCAGCAGCCATCTAAGAGCTCTAGCAGGTCCCTACAATGAGCAGTTCTTC.

The chain links TRBV5-4 to TRBJ2-1, with D perhaps TRBD2 (7 bases). V was pared by 2 bases and J by 6 bases, with 18 bases between. Germline values: CDR1 SGHNT, CDR2 YYREEE (reference sequence). The CDR3 extends over 16 amino acids. CDR3 in amino acids: CASSFGGEGVCNEQFF. CDR3 in DNA: TGTGCCAGCAGCTTTGGAGGGGAGGGGGTTTGCAATGAGCAGTTCTTC.

This clonotype has only a few counts. This chain links TRBV18 with TRBJ2-1; 10 bases match TRBD2. Germline V gene lookup returns CDR1 KGHSH and CDR2 LQKENI. V was pared by 3 bases and J by 7 bases, with 9 bases of the junction left unmatched. This CDR3 spans 16 amino acids. The CDR3 loop is CASSPARTSGLNEQFF. CDR3 nucleotides: TGTGCCAGCTCACCCGCACGGACTAGCGGTTTGAATGAGCAGTTCTTC.

The rearrangement links TRBV12-3 or TRBV12-4 to TRBJ1-3; TRBD1 aligns across 11 bases. The CDR3 runs 15 residues. The junction had 0 bases not matched to a gene; V was cut back by 4 bases and J by 1 base. The CDR3 nucleotides read TGTGCCAGCAGTTGGGACAGGGGGTCTGGAAACACCATATATTTT. Its protein product is CASSWDRGSGNTIYF.

The J gene is TRBJ1-2, the V gene TRBV29-1; 9 bases line up with TRBD1. The germline CDR1 and CDR2 sequences are SQVTM and ANQGSEA. This CDR3 contains 13 residues. With V trimmed by 7 bases and J by 8 bases, 11 bases remained unmatched. The CDR3 protein is CSGAGTGNGGYTF. CDR3 nucleotide sequence: TGCAGCGGAGCCGGGACAGGGAATGGGGGCTACACCTTC.

The V call is TRBV20-1, the J call TRBJ1-4; no definite D call. V was shortened by 4 bases and J by 7 bases, with 4 bases between the two germline ends. Germline lookup yields CDR1 DFQATT and CDR2 SNEGSKA (reference sequence). The CDR3 consists of 10 residues. Here the CDR3 reads CSATGEKLFF. The CDR3 coding sequence is TGCAGTGCTACAGGTGAAAAACTGTTTTTT.

This clonotype has a count of ten or more. J is TRBJ2-3 and V is TRBV9; D is uncertain. The CDR3 is made up of 13 amino acids. Germline CDR1 reads SGDLS; CDR2 reads YYNGEE. With 0 bases removed from V and 0 bases from J, the gap between germline ends came to 2 bases. DNA of the CDR3: TGTGCCAGCAGCGTAGTCAGCACAGATACGCAGTATTTT. Protein: CASSVVSTDTQYF.

This clonotype has more than one count but fewer than ten. The V gene is TRBV12-3 or TRBV12-4, the J gene TRBJ2-2, with D perhaps matching TRBD1 (5 bases). The CDR3 is 15 residues long. Between the trimmed V and J ends, which lost 2 bases and 7 bases, there was a span of 14 bases. CDR3 protein: CASSLLGLLYGELFF. CDR3 nucleotides: TGTGCCAGCAGTTTATTGGGGCTCCTTTACGGGGAGCTGTTTTTT.

The chain employs TRBV5-1 and TRBJ1-4; perhaps TRBD1 as D (5 bases). The CDR3 runs to 18 residues. CDR1 SGHRS and CDR2 YFSETQ come from the germline V gene. V lost 0 bases and J 8 bases, leaving 23 bases between the germline ends. CDR3: CASSLDVQGSVVEEKLFF. CDR3 nucleotide sequence: TGCGCCAGCAGCTTGGATGTGCAGGGATCGGTGGTTGAGGAAAAACTGTTTTTT.

There are a few counts of this clonotype. The chain uses TRBV28 and TRBJ2-5; TRBD1 is a possible D gene (5 bases). The germline CDR1 and CDR2 sequences are MDHEN and SYDVKM. The V end was cut by 6 bases, the J end by 2 bases, with 10 bases between. The CDR3 extends over 13 amino acids. The CDR3 reads CASRWTPQETQYF. The DNA of the CDR3 is TGTGCCAGCAGATGGACACCACAAGAGACCCAGTACTTC.

This chain connects TRBV5-1 to TRBJ2-7; TRBD2 aligns across 8 bases. The J segment lost 3 bases and the V segment lost 4 bases, leaving 9 bases of the junction unmatched. The CDR3 spans 15 residues. Germline V gene sequence: CDR1 SGHRS, CDR2 YFSETQ. The CDR3: CASSHPGLGVYEQYF. The CDR3 nucleotides are TGCGCCAGCAGCCACCCGGGACTAGGGGTCTACGAGCAGTACTTC.

On this clonotype itself: Sequence at one end of the junction differs from germline and may be a read error. CDR3 amino acids: CATSNSCEQYF. The CDR3 DNA sequence: TGTGCCACCAGCAACTCCTGCGAGCAGTACTTC. The chain is built from TRBV15 and TRBJ2-4; D is ambiguous. The J call may be mistaken, given a closer DNA end match to TRBJ2-7. The CDR3 is 11 residues long. Germline CDR1 is LNHNV and CDR2 is YYDKDF (reference sequence).

CDR3 nucleotide sequence: TGCAGCGTTGCGGACACACCCTACGAGCAGTTCTTC. As protein: CSVADTPYEQFF. The V gene is TRBV29-1, the J gene TRBJ2-1, with D perhaps TRBD1 (5 bases). There are 12 residues in the CDR3. Trimming cost V 4 bases and J 10 bases, with 14 bases left between them. The germline V gene has CDR1 SQVTM and CDR2 ANQGSEA.

This chain uses TRBV6-6 with TRBJ1-6; 7 positions match TRBD1. The CDR3 contains 15 residues. CDR1 is MNHNY and CDR2 is SVGAGI in the germline V gene (reference sequence). V trimming: 2 bases; J trimming: 7 bases; junction bases outside the gene matches: 5. CDR3 nucleotides: TGTGCCAGCAGTTACCGGGGCAGGGGGAATTCACCCCTCCACTTT. Translation: CASSYRGRGNSPLHF.

The gene calls are TRBV25-1 and TRBJ1-1, with D perhaps matching TRBD1 (6 bases). Germline CDR1 reads MGHDK; CDR2 reads SYGVNS. CDR3 size: 12 residues. With 8 bases removed from V and 10 bases from J, the gap between germline ends came to 17 bases. The CDR3 bases are TGTGCCAGCCACTCGGAAGGACAGAGAGCTTTCTTT. Translated: CASHSEGQRAFF.

CDR3 coding DNA: TGTGCCAGCAGTTTCGACAGGGTAAATACGCAGTATTTT. This sequence encodes CASSFDRVNTQYF. The genes are TRBV28 and TRBJ2-3; 7 bases align to TRBD1. Germline CDR1 MDHEN, CDR2 SYDVKM. Trimming took 3 bases from V and 7 from J; bases not matched to a gene: 4. This CDR3 has 13 amino acids.